This T cell receptor (beta chain) was sequenced in a study of chronic HIV infection and antiretroviral therapy. V lost 6 bases, J lost 3 bases, and 9 bases stayed unmatched. Germline CDR1 MNHEY, CDR2 SVGAGI. The CDR3 is made up of 17 amino acids. TCRdb used MiXCR to reprocess the 5' RACE reads, holding one entry per CDR3 protein. Among about 38,000 distinct CDR3 sequences listed, 7% to 10% were seen once. The origin of this receptor is an adult who had HIV and had not received antiretroviral therapy, or was an uninfected healthy control (not recorded which). Sequencing used peripheral blood. The rearrangement joins TRBV6-5 to TRBJ2-1; 12 nucleotides align to TRBD2. CDR3 in amino acids: CASSPLAGGADYNEQFF. DNA for the CDR3: TGTGCCAGCAGCCCACTAGCGGGAGGAGCTGACTACAATGAGCAGTTCTTC.